Presented here are 25 T cell receptor beta chains from one specimen sequenced in a study of early T cells in non-severe SARS-CoV-2 infection. TCRdb fed the 5' RACE reads into MiXCR, producing one record per CDR3 protein. The data contain approximately 76,000 distinct CDR3 sequences, around 11% of them singletons. The material sequenced was whole blood. Every receptor here comes from an adult who was a healthcare worker with PCR-confirmed SARS-CoV-2 infection or an uninfected control (not recorded which).

This CDR3 reads CASSFRTGRAEAFF. CDR3 nucleotide sequence: TGTGCCAGCAGCTTCAGGACGGGGAGGGCTGAAGCTTTCTTT. The V call is TRBV7-6, the J call TRBJ1-1, with D unclear. V dropped 3 bases and J dropped 6 bases, with 14 bases sitting between them. Germline V gene lookup returns CDR1 SGHVS and CDR2 FNYEAQ. This CDR3 has 14 amino acids.

This clonotype was recorded at least ten times. The chain couples TRBV27 to TRBJ2-7; a weak D match, TRBD2 (6 bases). Trimming stripped 2 bases from V and 4 bases from J, with 15 bases between. CDR3 length: 15 amino acids. Germline values: CDR1 MNHEY, CDR2 SMNVEV (reference sequence). This CDR3 is CASSLKFAGGYEQYF. The CDR3 DNA sequence: TGTGCCAGCAGTTTAAAATTCGCCGGGGGTTACGAGCAGTACTTC.

The chain is built from TRBV5-4 and TRBJ1-1, with a possible D match to TRBD1 (5 bases). There are 13 residues in the CDR3. The V end was cut by 4 bases, the J end by 4 bases, with 11 bases between. The germline V gene encodes CDR1 SGHNT and CDR2 YYREEE (reference sequence). The CDR3 coding sequence is TGTGCCAGCAGCGATGGGACGACCACTGAAGCTTTCTTT. Translating gives CASSDGTTTEAFF.

This rearrangement joins TRBV3-1 to TRBJ2-7, with D unresolved. Trimming pared 4 bases from V and 5 bases from J, leaving 12 bases between. The CDR3 runs 13 residues. CDR1 is LGHDT and CDR2 is YNNKEL in the germline V gene (reference sequence). CDR3 loop: CASSLTPRDEQYF. The CDR3 DNA reads as TGTGCCAGCAGCCTTACCCCTCGTGACGAGCAGTACTTC.

This clonotype was picked up a small number of times. J is TRBJ1-1 and V is TRBV7-9; possibly TRBD1 for D (5 bases). Deletions cut 5 bases from V and 8 bases from J, with 12 bases between. This CDR3 region has 12 residues. Germline assignment: CDR1 SEHNR and CDR2 FQNEAQ (reference sequence). CDR3 DNA sequence: TGTGCCAGCAGCCCAGGGACGTGGGAAGCTTTCTTT. Protein sequence: CASSPGTWEAFF. Supplemented by reference TRBV7-9 and TRBJ1-1, the full variable domain reads DTGVSQNPRHKITKRGQNVTFRCDPISEHNRLYWYRQTLGQGPEFLTYFQNEAQLEKSRLLSDRFSAERPKGSFSTLEIQRTEQGDSAMYLCASSPGTWEAFFGQGTRLTVV.

Only a few counts were recorded for this clonotype. The rearrangement joins TRBV7-8 to TRBJ1-3; 8 nucleotides line up with TRBD1. Trimming removed 5 bases from V and 2 bases from J; junction bases left unmatched: 2. The V gene's germline CDR1 is SGHVS and CDR2 FQNEAQ. The CDR3 is 14 residues long. The CDR3 region is CASSPDRAGNTIYF. The CDR3 coding sequence is TGTGCCAGCAGCCCGGACAGGGCTGGAAACACCATATATTTT.

V is TRBV10-3 and J is TRBJ1-5; D unresolved. This CDR3 spans 15 amino acids. Germline CDR1 and CDR2: ENHRY and SYGVKD. V lost 4 bases and J lost 4, with 14 bases in between. This CDR3 is CAISADSMGNQPQHF. The CDR3 DNA follows: TGTGCCATCAGTGCAGACTCTATGGGGAATCAGCCCCAGCATTTT.

CDR3 protein: CSGGQNTGELFF. As DNA, the CDR3 is TGCAGCGGGGGACAGAACACCGGGGAGCTGTTTTTT. The chain uses TRBV29-1 and TRBJ2-2; TRBD1 might be the D (6 bases). The CDR3 totals 12 residues. Germline V gives CDR1 SQVTM, CDR2 ANQGSEA. The V gene lost 7 bases and the J gene lost 1 base, with 7 bases spanning the gap.

This clonotype was found many times. The gene calls are TRBV7-2 and TRBJ2-7; 7 bases are a match to TRBD1. Trimming took 5 bases from V and 0 from J; bases not matched to a gene: 7. Germline V gene lookup returns CDR1 SGHTA and CDR2 FQGNSA. The CDR3 has 15 residues. CDR3 region: CASSESRDSSYEQYF. The CDR3 DNA reads TGTGCCAGCAGCGAAAGCCGGGACAGCTCCTACGAGCAGTACTTC.

This clonotype was seen a few times. The chain links TRBV4-1 to TRBJ1-2; D remains unclear. Germline lookup yields CDR1 MGHRA and CDR2 YSYEKL. Trimming took off 2 bases at V and 5 bases at J, with 6 bases between the two ends. This CDR3 has 12 residues. This CDR3 is CASSQTRYGYTF. The CDR3 nucleotides are TGCGCCAGCAGCCAAACCCGATATGGCTACACCTTC.

This clonotype has a handful of counts. The chain has TRBV4-3 and TRBJ1-4; 9 nucleotides agree with TRBD1. V shed 3 bases, J shed 4 bases, and the junction held 9 bases outside the gene matches. CDR3 length equals 17 residues. Germline assignment: CDR1 LGHNA and CDR2 YSLEER. This chain's CDR3 is CASSHFNRGRSNEKLFF. CDR3 in DNA: TGCGCCAGCAGCCATTTCAACAGGGGGCGGAGTAATGAAAAACTGTTTTTT.

A remark on this clonotype: Since a much larger clone is just one base distant, this may be a read error. The rearrangement uses TRBV6-5 and TRBJ1-1; unclear D gene. CDR1 and CDR2 from the germline V gene are MNHEY and SVGAGI. The CDR3 extends over 14 amino acids. CDR3 sequence (DNA): TGTGCCAGCAGCCCCGGCGCCCTGAACACTGAAGCTTTATTT. This sequence encodes CASSPGALNTEALF.

This clonotype has only a few counts. The chain employs TRBV6-5 and TRBJ1-1; D is ambiguous. Germline V gene lookup returns CDR1 MNHEY and CDR2 SVGAGI. The CDR3 is 13 residues long. The V end was cut by 6 bases, the J end by 1 base, with 9 bases between. CDR3 nucleotides: TGTGCCAGCAGGGTAACACCGAACACTGAAGCTTTCTTT. Residues: CASRVTPNTEAFF.

This clonotype showed up many times. The rearrangement joins TRBV5-5 to TRBJ1-1; D gene uncertain. CDR1 and CDR2 (germline): SGHKS, YYEKEE (reference sequence). The CDR3 has 12 amino acids. V lost 0 bases and J 6 bases, leaving 6 bases between the germline ends. CDR3 loop: CASSLEVSEAFF. The CDR3 nucleotides read TGTGCCAGCAGCTTGGAAGTGTCTGAAGCTTTCTTT.

V and J are TRBV9 and TRBJ1-1, with D possibly being TRBD1 (5 bases). Between the trimmed V and J ends, which lost 0 bases and 1 base, there was a span of 10 bases. In germline, CDR1 is SGDLS, CDR2 YYNGEE. This CDR3 spans 15 amino acids. CDR3 loop: CASSVEGAANTEAFF. DNA of the CDR3: TGTGCCAGCAGCGTAGAAGGGGCAGCGAACACTGAAGCTTTCTTT.

This clonotype has more than one count but fewer than ten. The chain joins TRBV6-6 to TRBJ1-2, with unresolved D. The CDR3 has 12 amino acids. V dropped 2 bases and J dropped 6 bases, with 7 bases sitting between them. CDR1 is MNHNY, CDR2 SVGAGI, per germline (reference sequence). In nucleotides, the CDR3 is TGTGCCAGCAGTTACCAACTGGATGGCTACACCTTC. Translating it yields CASSYQLDGYTF.

The chain uses TRBV10-2 and TRBJ2-7; D remains ambiguous. Germline CDR1 and CDR2: WSHSY and SAAADI. The germline V and J ends were trimmed by 2 bases and 6 bases, with 8 bases remaining between them. CDR3 length: 12 residues. The CDR3 region has the DNA TGCGCCAGCAGTGAGCGGAGAGGCGAGCAGTACTTC. Its translation is CASSERRGEQYF.

The rearrangement joins TRBV6-2 or TRBV6-3 to TRBJ2-3; D is possibly TRBD2 (6 bases). The CDR3 has 14 residues. With 8 bases removed from V and 6 bases from J, the gap between germline ends came to 18 bases. Germline lookup yields CDR1 MNHEY and CDR2 SVGEGT. The CDR3 protein is CASVMGLEADTQYF. As DNA, the CDR3 is TGTGCCAGCGTTATGGGACTTGAGGCCGATACGCAGTATTTT.

This chain uses TRBV11-2 with TRBJ2-1, with 8 bases identical to TRBD1. This CDR3 is 20 amino acids long. Germline values: CDR1 SGHAT, CDR2 FQNNGV. J was trimmed by 0 bases and V by 0 bases; bases with no gene match: 13. CDR3 DNA sequence: TGTGCCAGCAGCTTAGATCTAAATGGGGACAGGTCCATCTCCTACAATGAGCAGTTCTTC. It encodes CASSLDLNGDRSISYNEQFF.

This clonotype was counted many times. This chain uses TRBV11-2 with TRBJ2-1; 10 bases align to TRBD2. The CDR3 has 15 amino acids. With V trimmed by 3 bases and J by 4 bases, 3 bases remained unmatched. Germline CDR1 SGHAT, CDR2 FQNNGV. The CDR3 DNA sequence: TGTGCCAGCAGCTTCCTAGCGGGGGCATACAATGAGCAGTTCTTC. Protein product: CASSFLAGAYNEQFF.

The table lists this clonotype with many counts. The chain carries TRBV7-2 and TRBJ2-7; a possible D gene is TRBD1 (7 bases). Germline loops: CDR1 SGHTA, CDR2 FQGNSA. The CDR3 has 16 amino acids. The ends were cut back, 1 base at V and 2 bases at J, with 15 bases in the middle. The CDR3 nucleotides are TGTGCCAGCAGCTTAGTAACAGGGGAGGTAACCTACGAGCAGTACTTC. Translating gives CASSLVTGEVTYEQYF.

The chain links TRBV2 to TRBJ1-2; no firm D call. The CDR3 is made up of 12 amino acids. Trimming stripped 5 bases from V and 8 bases from J, with 12 bases between. Per germline, CDR1 SNHLY and CDR2 FYNNEI. CDR3 nucleotides: TGTGCCAGCAGTCCAGTCGAAAACGGCTACACCTTC. This encodes CASSPVENGYTF.

The V call is TRBV9, the J call TRBJ1-5; D uncertain. The CDR3 is made up of 15 amino acids. Germline V gives CDR1 SGDLS, CDR2 YYNGEE. V was pared by 0 bases and J by 5 bases, with 12 bases between. Here the CDR3 reads CASSVDGGSDQPQHF. The CDR3 DNA sequence: TGTGCCAGCAGCGTAGATGGAGGGAGCGATCAGCCCCAGCATTTT.

The chain combines TRBV30 with TRBJ1-5; D ambiguous. The CDR3 is made up of 13 amino acids. Per germline, CDR1 GTSNPN and CDR2 SVGIG (reference sequence). Trimming took 0 bases from V and 4 from J, leaving 7 bases between them. Written as DNA, the CDR3 is TGTGCCTGGAGTGTACTGGGGAATCAGCCCCAGCATTTT. This sequence encodes CAWSVLGNQPQHF.

This clonotype was counted between two and nine times. The V call is TRBV5-1, the J call TRBJ2-7; D might be TRBD1 (6 bases). The CDR3 covers 13 residues. Germline CDR1 reads SGHRS; CDR2 reads YFSETQ. V dropped 0 bases and J dropped 5 bases, with 9 bases sitting between them. DNA of the CDR3: TGCGCCAGCAGCTTGGACAGGGTAAACGAGCAGTACTTC. Encoded protein: CASSLDRVNEQYF.